The 30 T cell receptor beta chains reported below all come from one sample, sequenced in a study of cytomegalovirus exposure and HLA in healthy donors. The primer mix had 60 Vbeta and 13 Jbeta primers. Sequencing was performed with immunoSEQ multiplex PCR; in TCRdb, only in-frame clones are kept and a portion is missing. Here the sample spans about 210,000 clones, 70% to 85% being singletons. Material: PBMCs. These receptors were obtained from a man aged 40-50 years in good health and CMV-seropositive.

The genes are TRBV5-1 and TRBJ1-5; D call uncertain. V lost 4 bases and J lost 6, with 17 bases in between. Germline V gene sequence: CDR1 SGHRS, CDR2 YFSETQ. The CDR3 sequence is 15 residues long. CDR3 sequence: CASSPLGGRGQPQHF. The CDR3, as DNA: TGCGCCAGCAGCCCCCTAGGAGGGCGGGGTCAGCCCCAGCATTTT.

The rearrangement joins TRBV18 to TRBJ2-1, with D possibly being TRBD2 (6 bases). The germline V gene has CDR1 KGHSH and CDR2 LQKENI. Trimming pared 3 bases from V and 8 bases from J, leaving 17 bases between. CDR3 length: 15 amino acids. CDR3 protein: CASSPSRGMVDEQFF. In DNA form, the CDR3 reads TGTGCCAGCTCACCTTCTCGGGGGATGGTCGATGAGCAGTTCTTC.

The chain couples TRBV6-1 to TRBJ2-1; unclear D gene. V was cut by 6 bases and J by 9 bases, with 12 bases left in between. Germline lookup yields CDR1 MNHNS and CDR2 SASEGT. This CDR3 is built from 12 residues. This chain's CDR3 is CASSTEVGEQFF. The CDR3 coding sequence is TGTGCCAGCAGCACCGAGGTGGGTGAGCAGTTCTTC.

The rearrangement links TRBV5-1 to TRBJ2-7; D may be TRBD1 (6 bases). The CDR3 has 14 amino acids. In germline, CDR1 is SGHRS, CDR2 YFSETQ. V was shortened by 6 bases and J by 2 bases, with 15 bases between the two germline ends. The CDR3, as DNA: TGCGCCAGCAAATCCGTGACAGGACCCTACGAGCAGTACTTC. Its translation: CASKSVTGPYEQYF.

This clone has a single count. The chain has TRBV4-2 and TRBJ2-6, with 8 bases lining up with TRBD2. Germline CDR1 is LGHNA and CDR2 is YNFKEQ. V lost 4 bases, J lost 1 base, and 9 bases stayed unmatched. This CDR3 spans 18 amino acids. This chain's CDR3 is CASSPGSGIGSGANVLTF. CDR3 nucleotide sequence: TGTGCCAGCAGCCCGGGTAGCGGGATTGGTTCTGGGGCCAACGTCCTGACTTTC.

The V call is TRBV6-6, the J call TRBJ1-1, with 8 nucleotides matching TRBD1. CDR1 and CDR2 from the germline V gene are MNHNY and SVGAGI (reference sequence). CDR3 length: 15 amino acids. The V segment lost 6 bases and the J segment 6 bases; nucleotides outside the gene matches: 12. In DNA form, the CDR3 reads TGTGCCAGCAGGGGTAGCGACAGGGGTGGATCTGAAGCTTTCTTT. This sequence encodes CASRGSDRGGSEAFF.

The rearrangement links TRBV7-7 to TRBJ2-1; 11 nucleotides agree with TRBD2. This CDR3 comprises 16 residues. Losses at the gene ends were 6 bases for V and 7 bases for J; bases not matched to a gene: 11. Germline CDR1 and CDR2: SSHAT and FNYEAQ (reference sequence). The CDR3 here is CASSPGLAGGRNEQFF. In DNA, the CDR3 is TGTGCCAGCAGTCCCGGGCTAGCGGGGGGTCGGAATGAGCAGTTCTTC.

The chain joins TRBV5-1 to TRBJ2-5; 7 nucleotides line up with TRBD2. The junction had 7 bases not matched to a gene; V was cut back by 0 bases and J by 5 bases. The germline gives CDR1 SGHRS, CDR2 YFSETQ. This CDR3 region has 15 residues. The CDR3 nucleotides are TGCGCCAGCAGCTTGGCCGGTGGGGGGGATGAGACCCAGTACTTC. It specifies CASSLAGGGDETQYF.

As concerns this clone: One junction end disagrees with the germline gene, perhaps due to a read error. The chain recombines TRBV7-8 with TRBJ1-1; TRBD1 aligns across 8 bases. The CDR3 sequence is 14 residues long. The germline gives CDR1 SGHVS, CDR2 FQNEAQ. The CDR3 sequence is CASTPDRVNTETFF. The CDR3 region has the DNA TGTGCCAGCACCCCGGACAGGGTAAACACTGAAACTTTCTTT. Complete variable domain (other parts from reference TRBV7-8 and TRBJ1-1): GAGVSQSPRYKVAKRGQDVALRCDPISGHVSLFWYQQALGQGPEFLTYFQNEAQLDKSGLPSDRFFAERPEGSVSTLKIQRTQQEDSAVYLCASTPDRVNTETFFGQGTRLTVV.

The V gene is TRBV7-2, the J gene TRBJ2-2; possibly TRBD2 for D (6 bases). The V end lost 2 bases, the J end lost 3 bases, and 13 bases lay between the germline ends. The CDR3 sequence is 16 residues long. The germline V gene has CDR1 SGHTA and CDR2 FQGNSA. The CDR3 bases are TGTGCCAGCAGCTTACAGGGAGGTCGGTACACCGGGGAGCTGTTTTTT. Amino acid sequence: CASSLQGGRYTGELFF.

The chain joins TRBV28 to TRBJ2-5; no clear D gene. The V gene's germline CDR1 is MDHEN and CDR2 SYDVKM. This CDR3 is 11 amino acids long. Between the trimmed V and J ends, which lost 7 bases and 8 bases, there was a span of 11 bases. Here the CDR3 DNA reads TGTGCCAGCAACTTTGCGCAAACCCAGTACTTC. It yields the protein CASNFAQTQYF.

The chain links TRBV18 to TRBJ2-1; no firm D call. From germline, CDR1 is KGHSH and CDR2 LQKENI. This CDR3 has 18 residues. V was pared by 0 bases and J by 0 bases, with 15 bases between. Here the CDR3 reads CASSPPSTQGFSYNEQFF. The CDR3 nucleotides are TGTGCCAGCTCACCACCGTCGACACAAGGCTTCTCCTACAATGAGCAGTTCTTC.

This clone was seen just once. This chain links TRBV28 with TRBJ1-1, with 7 bases aligning to TRBD1. Germline trimming cut 4 bases from V and 4 bases from J; bases unmatched to any gene: 6. The germline V gene encodes CDR1 MDHEN and CDR2 SYDVKM. There are 14 residues in the CDR3. CDR3 in DNA: TGTGCCAGCAGTTCCGGGCAGGGGGTCACTGAAGCTTTCTTT. Its translation is CASSSGQGVTEAFF.

The chain links TRBV10-3 to TRBJ2-6; D perhaps matches TRBD1 (6 bases). CDR1 is ENHRY and CDR2 is SYGVKD in the germline V gene. V was cut by 6 bases and J by 0 bases, with 12 bases left in between. This CDR3 has 16 amino acids. The CDR3 DNA follows: TGTGCCATCAGCCTCGGACAGACCTCTGGGGCCAACGTCCTGACTTTC. Its protein is CAISLGQTSGANVLTF.

The chain links TRBV29-1 to TRBJ1-1, with D hard to call. Germline V CDR1 and CDR2: SQVTM, ANQGSEA. The V and J ends lost 1 base and 5 bases respectively, with 8 bases between them. The CDR3 is 12 residues long. The CDR3 bases are TGCAGCGTTGAAGGGGCTGGGACTGAAGCTTTCTTT. Protein: CSVEGAGTEAFF.

V and J are TRBV6-5 and TRBJ2-4; D is unresolved. V shed 0 bases and J shed 4 bases, with 7 bases lying between them. The germline V gene has CDR1 MNHEY and CDR2 SVGAGI. This CDR3 region has 14 residues. As DNA, the CDR3 is TGTGCCAGCAGTTACTCGGGCCAAAAAAACATTCAGTACTTC. It translates to CASSYSGQKNIQYF.

CDR3 residues: CASWRTGGGYTF. The DNA of the CDR3 is TGTGCCAGCTGGAGGACAGGGGGTGGCTACACCTTC. The V and J genes are TRBV27 and TRBJ1-2, with 10 bases aligning to TRBD1. J was trimmed by 7 bases and V by 8 bases; bases with no gene match: 4. This CDR3 contains 12 residues. CDR1 is MNHEY, CDR2 SMNVEV, per germline (reference sequence).

The chain employs TRBV11-2 and TRBJ2-2, with TRBD2 matching 7 bases. Losses at the gene ends were 3 bases for V and 0 bases for J; bases not matched to a gene: 1. This CDR3 region has 15 residues. Germline V gene lookup returns CDR1 SGHAT and CDR2 FQNNGV. The CDR3 DNA is TGTGCCAGCAGCTTTAGCGGGTCGAACACCGGGGAGCTGTTTTTT. Amino acids: CASSFSGSNTGELFF.

The rearrangement joins TRBV6-1 to TRBJ2-7; D remains ambiguous. Germline V gene lookup returns CDR1 MNHNS and CDR2 SASEGT. V was clipped by 6 bases and J by 5 bases, with 20 bases between them. There are 15 residues in the CDR3. The CDR3 is CASSRITRTHHEQYF. The CDR3 DNA sequence: TGTGCCAGCAGCCGTATTACTCGCACCCACCACGAGCAGTACTTC.

The chain combines TRBV9 with TRBJ1-2; D is possibly TRBD1 (5 bases). Germline CDR1 SGDLS, CDR2 YYNGEE. This CDR3 spans 14 amino acids. With 6 bases removed from V and 0 bases from J, the gap between germline ends came to 12 bases. The CDR3 is CASNPTRANYGYTF. CDR3 sequence (DNA): TGTGCCAGCAACCCGACCAGGGCTAACTATGGCTACACCTTC.

This clone was observed a handful of times. This sequence joins TRBV6-1 and TRBJ1-3, with D perhaps matching TRBD1 (5 bases). V lost 4 bases and J lost 0, with 10 bases in between. This CDR3 comprises 15 residues. CDR1 is MNHNS, CDR2 SASEGT, per germline. This CDR3 is CASSAGVYSGNTIYF. The CDR3 DNA reads as TGTGCCAGCAGTGCGGGGGTATACTCTGGAAACACCATATATTTT.

The chain combines TRBV19 with TRBJ2-2; 7 nucleotides agree with TRBD2. In germline, CDR1 is LNHDA, CDR2 SQIVND (reference sequence). With 4 bases clipped from V and 4 bases from J, the junction kept 9 bases outside the gene matches. This CDR3 has 16 amino acids. This CDR3 is CASSTNLAGVTGELFF. CDR3 coding DNA: TGTGCCAGTAGTACCAACCTCGCGGGAGTCACCGGGGAGCTGTTTTTT.

The gene calls are TRBV7-9 and TRBJ1-4; 9 bases match TRBD1. The ends lost 1 base at V and 7 bases at J; junction bases unmatched: 7. This CDR3 has 16 amino acids. Per the germline V gene, CDR1 is SEHNR and CDR2 is FQNEAQ (reference sequence). CDR3: CASSLGTGVRVEKLFF. The DNA for the CDR3 is TGTGCCAGCAGCTTAGGGACAGGGGTACGGGTTGAAAAACTGTTTTTT. The full variable domain, with the rest looked up from reference TRBV7-9 and TRBJ1-4, is DTGVSQNPRHKITKRGQNVTFRCDPISEHNRLYWYRQTLGQGPEFLTYFQNEAQLEKSRLLSDRFSAERPKGSFSTLEIQRTEQGDSAMYLCASSLGTGVRVEKLFFGSGTQLSVL.

The chain carries TRBV7-2 and TRBJ2-2; 8 bases match TRBD2. The CDR3 sequence is 15 residues long. V dropped 5 bases and J dropped 2; count of bases not matched to a gene: 4. The germline gives CDR1 SGHTA, CDR2 FQGNSA. In nucleotides, the CDR3 is TGTGCCAGCAGCCGAGCGGGGGCTAACACCGGGGAGCTGTTTTTT. Translating it yields CASSRAGANTGELFF.

The rearrangement uses TRBV6-1 and TRBJ2-5; 8 bases agree with TRBD1. Looked up from germline, CDR1 is MNHNS and CDR2 is SASEGT. The V gene end was trimmed by 0 bases and the J gene end by 5 bases; junction bases not matched to a gene: 8. The CDR3 spans 16 residues. CDR3 DNA sequence: TGTGCCAGCAGTGAAGCGGGGGGCAGGGGGCCGGAGACCCAGTACTTC. Its protein product is CASSEAGGRGPETQYF.

The chain employs TRBV29-1 and TRBJ2-5; D not resolved. The CDR3 totals 14 residues. CDR1 and CDR2 from the germline V gene are SQVTM and ANQGSEA. The V end lost 0 bases, the J end lost 2 bases, and 10 bases lay between the germline ends. The CDR3 DNA follows: TGCAGCGTTGAAGATCAAGACATACAAGAGACCCAGTACTTC. Translating gives CSVEDQDIQETQYF.

The chain has TRBV10-3 and TRBJ2-5, with TRBD1 identical over 7 bases. CDR1 is ENHRY, CDR2 SYGVKD, per germline. The trim removed 7 bases at V and 0 bases at J, leaving 2 bases unmatched. The CDR3 has 13 residues. CDR3 protein: CAIKGQDQETQYF. CDR3 bases: TGTGCCATCAAAGGACAGGACCAAGAGACCCAGTACTTC.

The rearrangement joins TRBV7-9 to TRBJ2-7; a weak D match, TRBD2 (6 bases). Germline V gene sequence: CDR1 SEHNR, CDR2 FQNEAQ (reference sequence). Between the trimmed V and J ends, which lost 1 base and 6 bases, there was a span of 13 bases. The CDR3 sequence is 14 residues long. The CDR3 sequence is CASSLGGASGEQYF. The CDR3 DNA sequence: TGTGCCAGCAGCTTAGGCGGGGCCTCGGGCGAGCAGTACTTC.

The rearrangement uses TRBV10-3 and TRBJ1-5; maybe TRBD1 (6 bases). The CDR3 length is 14 residues. The V and J ends lost 6 bases and 7 bases respectively, with 16 bases between them. The germline gives CDR1 ENHRY, CDR2 SYGVKD. The CDR3 here is CAIRDSTTNQPQHF. CDR3 in DNA: TGTGCCATCAGGGACAGCACAACGAACCAGCCCCAGCATTTT.

V usage is TRBV7-9 and J usage is TRBJ2-7; 13 bases are shared with TRBD2. In germline, CDR1 is SEHNR, CDR2 FQNEAQ (reference sequence). The CDR3 consists of 19 residues. Trimming cost V 2 bases and J 0 bases; bases outside gene matches: 10. CDR3 region: CASSLMGGTSGTLSYEQYF. CDR3 nucleotides: TGTGCCAGCAGCTTAATGGGGGGGACTAGCGGGACCCTCTCCTACGAGCAGTACTTC.